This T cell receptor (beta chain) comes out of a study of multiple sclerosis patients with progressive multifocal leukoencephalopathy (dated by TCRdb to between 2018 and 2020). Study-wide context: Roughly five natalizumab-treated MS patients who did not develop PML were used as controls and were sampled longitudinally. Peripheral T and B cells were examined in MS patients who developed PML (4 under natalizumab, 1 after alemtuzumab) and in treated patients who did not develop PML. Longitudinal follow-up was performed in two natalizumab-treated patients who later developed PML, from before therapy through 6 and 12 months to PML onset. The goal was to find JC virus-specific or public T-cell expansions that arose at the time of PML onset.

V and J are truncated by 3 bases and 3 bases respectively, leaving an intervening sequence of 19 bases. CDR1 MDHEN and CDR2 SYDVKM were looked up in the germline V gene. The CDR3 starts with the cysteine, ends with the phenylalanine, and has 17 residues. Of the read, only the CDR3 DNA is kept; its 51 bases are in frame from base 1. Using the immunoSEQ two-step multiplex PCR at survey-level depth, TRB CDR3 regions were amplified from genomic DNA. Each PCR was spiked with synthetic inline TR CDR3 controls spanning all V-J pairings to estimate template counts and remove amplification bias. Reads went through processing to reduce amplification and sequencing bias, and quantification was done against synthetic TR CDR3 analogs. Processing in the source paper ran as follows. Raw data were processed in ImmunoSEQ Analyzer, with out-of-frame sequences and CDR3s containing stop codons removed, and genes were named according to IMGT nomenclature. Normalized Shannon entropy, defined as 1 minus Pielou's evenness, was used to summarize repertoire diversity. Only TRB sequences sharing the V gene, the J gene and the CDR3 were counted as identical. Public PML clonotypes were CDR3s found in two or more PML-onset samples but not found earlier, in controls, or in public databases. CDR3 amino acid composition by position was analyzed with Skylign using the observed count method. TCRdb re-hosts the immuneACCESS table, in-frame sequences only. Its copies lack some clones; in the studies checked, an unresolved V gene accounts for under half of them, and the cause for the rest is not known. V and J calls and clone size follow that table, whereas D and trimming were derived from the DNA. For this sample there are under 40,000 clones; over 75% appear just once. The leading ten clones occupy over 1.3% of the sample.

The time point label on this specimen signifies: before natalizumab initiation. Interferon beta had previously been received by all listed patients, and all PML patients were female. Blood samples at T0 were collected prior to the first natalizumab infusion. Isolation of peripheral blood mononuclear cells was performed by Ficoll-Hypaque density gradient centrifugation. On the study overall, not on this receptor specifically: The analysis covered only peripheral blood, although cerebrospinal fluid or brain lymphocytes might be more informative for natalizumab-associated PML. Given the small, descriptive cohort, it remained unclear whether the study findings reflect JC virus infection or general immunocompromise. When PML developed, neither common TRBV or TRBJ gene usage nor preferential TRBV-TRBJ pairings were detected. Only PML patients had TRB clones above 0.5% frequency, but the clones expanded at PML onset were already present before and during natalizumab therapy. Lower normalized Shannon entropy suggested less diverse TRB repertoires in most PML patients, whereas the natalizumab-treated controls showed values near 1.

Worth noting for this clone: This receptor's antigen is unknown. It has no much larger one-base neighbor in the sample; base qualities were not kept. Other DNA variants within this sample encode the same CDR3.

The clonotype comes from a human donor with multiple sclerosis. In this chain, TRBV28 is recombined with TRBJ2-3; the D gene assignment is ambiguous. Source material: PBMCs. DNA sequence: TGTGCCAGCAGTTTTACCCCCCAATCGGGCTTGACAGATACGCAGTATTTT. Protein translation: CASSFTPQSGLTDTQYF.